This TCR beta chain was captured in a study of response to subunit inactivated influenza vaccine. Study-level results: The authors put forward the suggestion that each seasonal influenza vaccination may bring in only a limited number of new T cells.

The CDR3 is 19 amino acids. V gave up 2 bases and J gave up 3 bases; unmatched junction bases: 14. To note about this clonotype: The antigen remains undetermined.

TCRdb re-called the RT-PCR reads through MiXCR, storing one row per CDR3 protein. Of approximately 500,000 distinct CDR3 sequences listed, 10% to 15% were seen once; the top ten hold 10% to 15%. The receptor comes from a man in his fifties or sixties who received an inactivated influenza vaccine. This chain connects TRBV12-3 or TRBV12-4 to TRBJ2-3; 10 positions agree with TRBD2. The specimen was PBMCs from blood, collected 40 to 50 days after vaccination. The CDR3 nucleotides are TGTGCCAGCAGTTTACGGCTAGCGGGAGTGGTTCTGCGTACAGATACGCAGTATTTT. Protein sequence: CASSLRLAGVVLRTDTQYF.